This T cell receptor (beta chain) is drawn from a study of blood T cell repertoires in COVID-19. On the study more broadly: The United States, Italy and Spain were the sources of the acute and convalescent COVID-19 samples. The cDNA or gDNA used as material had been derived from T cells, B-cell-depleted T cells, or PBMCs.

In the original analysis: Reference gene primer amplification yielded estimated nucleated cell counts. This table comes from immunoSEQ multiplex PCR, and its TCRdb copy is limited to in-frame clones, with some not included. V, J and clone size were drawn from that table, and D and trimming were deduced from the DNA. Of tens of thousands of clones listed, under 90% are singletons. CDR3 size: 14 residues. Germline assignment: CDR1 GTSNPN and CDR2 SVGIG (reference sequence). With 3 bases removed from V and 1 base from J, the gap between germline ends came to 12 bases. V usage is TRBV30 and J usage is TRBJ1-2, with D unresolved. The sequence came from a woman aged 55 to 70 with acute or convalescent COVID-19. Sample: peripheral blood. The CDR3 DNA reads TGTGCCTGGAGCCCTCCACGGTATAACTATGGCTACACCTTC. Translation: CAWSPPRYNYGYTF.